Following are 18 T cell receptor beta chains from one sample sequenced in a study of shared T cell receptors in the human thymus. Profiling relied on immunoSEQ multiplex PCR, and the TCRdb table lists in-frame clones only, not all of them. This table holds about 710,000 clones, 87% found once. These data were also reused for a study on human thymus T cells.

The sequencing sample was made of thymocytes. The source of these receptors is a boy younger than two with a congenital heart defect.

The CDR3 coding sequence is TGTGCCAGCAGCTTAGAGTGGACTAGCGGGAGTCACAATGAGCAGTTCTTC. Translated, it gives CASSLEWTSGSHNEQFF. The rearrangement joins TRBV13 to TRBJ2-1; 13 bases align to TRBD2. Per the germline V gene, CDR1 is PRHDT and CDR2 is FYEKMQ (reference sequence). The trim removed 1 base at V and 5 bases at J, leaving 5 bases unmatched. This CDR3 is built from 17 residues.

The chain recombines TRBV10-2 with TRBJ2-7, with D maybe TRBD2 (7 bases). CDR1 is WSHSY and CDR2 is SAAADI in the germline V gene. Trimming took 6 bases from V and 0 from J, leaving 18 bases between them. The CDR3 spans 16 residues. The CDR3 coding sequence is TGCGCCAGCAGGGGCCCCCTAGCGGACAGCTCCTACGAGCAGTACTTC. Its protein is CASRGPLADSSYEQYF.

The V gene is TRBV6-5, the J gene TRBJ1-4; D perhaps matches TRBD1 (5 bases). Looked up from germline, CDR1 is MNHEY and CDR2 is SVGAGI. The V end was cut by 6 bases, the J end by 4 bases, with 12 bases between. The CDR3 covers 14 residues. CDR3 nucleotides: TGTGCCAGCAGGGGTTGGGGGGTTAATGAAAAACTGTTTTTT. This gives the protein CASRGWGVNEKLFF.

This clone is a singleton in its sample. This chain connects TRBV28 to TRBJ2-1; 13 nucleotides match TRBD2. CDR3 length equals 14 residues. Germline CDR1 MDHEN, CDR2 SYDVKM. With V trimmed by 5 bases and J by 9 bases, 4 bases remained unmatched. The chain's CDR3 is CASSIGLAGAEQFF. CDR3 coding DNA: TGTGCCAGCAGTATAGGACTAGCGGGAGCTGAGCAGTTCTTC.

The rearrangement links TRBV7-9 to TRBJ1-1; no firm D call. V lost 3 bases to trimming and J lost 1 base, with 6 bases between them. The CDR3 is 13 amino acids. The germline gives CDR1 SEHNR, CDR2 FQNEAQ (reference sequence). The CDR3 DNA reads as TGTGCCAGCAGCTTTGTAGAGAACACTGAAGCTTTCTTT. Translating gives CASSFVENTEAFF. The full variable domain, its missing parts supplied by reference TRBV7-9 and TRBJ1-1, is DTGVSQNPRHKITKRGQNVTFRCDPISEHNRLYWYRQTLGQGPEFLTYFQNEAQLEKSRLLSDRFSAERPKGSFSTLEIQRTEQGDSAMYLCASSFVENTEAFFGQGTRLTVV.

The CDR3 sequence: CASSVTGSTNEKLFF. The DNA for the CDR3 is TGTGCCAGCAGCGTCACAGGTTCAACTAATGAAAAACTGTTTTTT. The V gene is TRBV7-2, the J gene TRBJ1-4, with a weak D call TRBD1 (5 bases). Trimming pared 5 bases from V and 0 bases from J, leaving 10 bases between. From germline, CDR1 is SGHTA and CDR2 FQGNSA. This CDR3 is 15 amino acids long.

This chain uses TRBV4-3 with TRBJ2-7, with 8 nucleotides matching TRBD1. V lost 5 bases, J lost 0 bases, and 6 bases stayed unmatched. Germline V CDR1 and CDR2: LGHNA, YSLEER. CDR3 length equals 15 residues. The CDR3 protein is CASSTRGQGSYEQYF. The CDR3 nucleotides read TGCGCCAGCAGCACGCGTGGACAGGGCTCCTACGAGCAGTACTTC.

This rearrangement joins TRBV18 to TRBJ1-2, with 7 bases lining up with TRBD1. Germline V gene sequence: CDR1 KGHSH, CDR2 LQKENI. The CDR3 runs 16 residues. Germline trimming cut 2 bases from V and 5 bases from J; bases unmatched to any gene: 11. CDR3 bases: TGTGCCAGCTCACCAGGATCCCGGGACAGTGTTTATGGCTACACCTTC. Translated, it gives CASSPGSRDSVYGYTF.

This chain links TRBV7-2 with TRBJ1-6, with 7 nucleotides matching TRBD1. The CDR3 consists of 18 residues. The germline gives CDR1 SGHTA, CDR2 FQGNSA. J was trimmed by 6 bases and V by 4 bases; bases with no gene match: 15. CDR3 region: CASSSQGKPTSPNSPLHF. The CDR3 nucleotides are TGTGCCAGCAGCTCACAGGGGAAGCCGACTTCACCTAATTCACCCCTCCACTTT.

V is TRBV5-6 and J is TRBJ1-5; tentatively, D is TRBD1 (5 bases). Trimming shortened V by 2 bases and J by 1 base, and 13 bases separated the two germline ends. The length of the CDR3 is 16 residues. Germline CDR1 reads SGHDT; CDR2 reads YYEEEE. The CDR3 sequence is CASSFGGLGSNQPQHF. The CDR3 DNA sequence: TGTGCCAGCAGCTTCGGGGGGTTGGGGAGCAATCAGCCCCAGCATTTT.

The chain uses TRBV18 and TRBJ2-7; 8 bases agree with TRBD2. In germline, CDR1 is KGHSH, CDR2 LQKENI. With V trimmed by 6 bases and J by 6 bases, 13 bases remained unmatched. The CDR3 has 15 amino acids. In nucleotides, the CDR3 is TGTGCCAGCTCGATTGTGACTAGCGAAGGGAGCGAGCAGTACTTC. It encodes CASSIVTSEGSEQYF.

This sequence joins TRBV5-8 and TRBJ2-7, with D hard to call. Per the germline V gene, CDR1 is SGHTS and CDR2 is YDEGEE. The germline V and J ends were trimmed by 2 bases and 3 bases, with 6 bases remaining between them. The CDR3 runs 12 residues. The CDR3 region has the DNA TGTGCCAGCAGCTTCGTCGGCTACGAGCAGTACTTC. It specifies CASSFVGYEQYF. The full variable domain, with the rest looked up from reference TRBV5-8 and TRBJ2-7, is EAGVTQSPTHLIKTRGQQATLRCSPISGHTSVYWYQQALGLGLQFLLWYDEGEERNRGNFPPRFSGRQFPNYSSELNVNALELEDSALYLCASSFVGYEQYFGPGTRLTVT.

This chain links TRBV4-2 with TRBJ1-5; D remains ambiguous. The CDR3 consists of 13 residues. The germline V and J ends were trimmed by 0 bases and 7 bases, with 7 bases remaining between them. Germline CDR1 LGHNA, CDR2 YNFKEQ. The CDR3 protein is CASSQDGEQPQHF. The CDR3 coding sequence is TGTGCCAGCAGCCAAGATGGAGAACAGCCCCAGCATTTT.

The V call is TRBV5-1, the J call TRBJ2-6; 7 positions match TRBD1. This CDR3 is built from 19 residues. Trimming took 0 bases from V and 0 from J; bases not matched to a gene: 9. Germline V gives CDR1 SGHRS, CDR2 YFSETQ. CDR3 in DNA: TGCGCCAGCAGCTTGGCTCTGGGACAGAACCTCTCTGGGGCCAACGTCCTGACTTTC. Protein: CASSLALGQNLSGANVLTF.

The chain has TRBV12-2 and TRBJ1-5; the table calls TRBD1, which could not be checked here. TRBV12-2 counts as a pseudogene. CDR3 length: 14 amino acids. The CDR3 reads CASHTGHSNQPQHF. The CDR3 nucleotides read TGTGCAAGTCACACAGGGCATAGCAATCAGCCCCAGCATTTT.

This chain uses TRBV30 with TRBJ1-2; D might be TRBD1 (6 bases). The CDR3 runs to 12 residues. V dropped 4 bases and J dropped 6 bases, with 12 bases sitting between them. The germline V gene encodes CDR1 GTSNPN and CDR2 SVGIG (reference sequence). The CDR3 coding sequence is TGTGCCTGGAAGGGGGTCAAGCATGGCTACACCTTC. This sequence encodes CAWKGVKHGYTF.

The rearrangement links TRBV19 to TRBJ1-1; D is ambiguous. This CDR3 is 17 amino acids long. Trimming shortened V by 4 bases and J by 0 bases, and 18 bases separated the two germline ends. Germline CDR1 and CDR2: LNHDA and SQIVND (reference sequence). CDR3 sequence (DNA): TGTGCCAGTAGTACCTTAGGACTGCCTGTAATGAACACTGAAGCTTTCTTT. Its translation is CASSTLGLPVMNTEAFF.

The chain employs TRBV28 and TRBJ1-2; 8 bases are shared with TRBD1. Losses at the gene ends were 1 base for V and 4 bases for J; bases not matched to a gene: 5. Germline V gene data show CDR1 as MDHEN and CDR2 as SYDVKM. The length of the CDR3 is 15 residues. CDR3 in DNA: TGTGCCAGCAGTTTATATCCGGGACAGGCCTATGGCTACACCTTC. Translation gives CASSLYPGQAYGYTF.